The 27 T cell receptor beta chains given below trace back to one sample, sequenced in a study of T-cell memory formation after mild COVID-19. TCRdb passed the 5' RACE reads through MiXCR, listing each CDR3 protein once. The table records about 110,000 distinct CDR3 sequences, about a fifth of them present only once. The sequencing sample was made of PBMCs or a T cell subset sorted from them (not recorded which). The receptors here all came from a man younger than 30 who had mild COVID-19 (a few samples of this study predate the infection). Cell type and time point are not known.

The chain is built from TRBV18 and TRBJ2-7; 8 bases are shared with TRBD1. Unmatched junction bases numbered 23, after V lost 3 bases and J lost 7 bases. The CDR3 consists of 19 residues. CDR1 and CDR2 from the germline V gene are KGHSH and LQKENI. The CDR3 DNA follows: TGTGCCAGCTCACCGAACAATCGTGCTTTGCAGGGGGCTTTAAAGGAGCAGTACGTC. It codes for CASSPNNRALQGALKEQYV.

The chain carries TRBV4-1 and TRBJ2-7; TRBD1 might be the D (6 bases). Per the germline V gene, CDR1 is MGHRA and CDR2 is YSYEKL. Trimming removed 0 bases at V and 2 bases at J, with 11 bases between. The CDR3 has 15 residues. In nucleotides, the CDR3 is TGCGCCAGCAGCCAAGATGCCACAGGGACCTACGAGCAGTACTTC. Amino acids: CASSQDATGTYEQYF.

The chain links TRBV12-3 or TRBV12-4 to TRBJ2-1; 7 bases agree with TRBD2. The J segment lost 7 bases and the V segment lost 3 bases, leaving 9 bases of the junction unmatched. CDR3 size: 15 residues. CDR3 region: CASSLGGWNGNEQFF. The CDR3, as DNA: TGTGCCAGCAGTTTGGGAGGGTGGAACGGGAATGAGCAGTTCTTC.

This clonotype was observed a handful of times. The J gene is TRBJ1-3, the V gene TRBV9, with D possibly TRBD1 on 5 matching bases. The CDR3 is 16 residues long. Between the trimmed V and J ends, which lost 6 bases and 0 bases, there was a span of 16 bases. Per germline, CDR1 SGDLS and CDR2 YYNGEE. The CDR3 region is CASTRWGRISGNTIYF. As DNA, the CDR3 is TGTGCCAGCACCCGTTGGGGACGGATCTCTGGAAACACCATATATTTT.

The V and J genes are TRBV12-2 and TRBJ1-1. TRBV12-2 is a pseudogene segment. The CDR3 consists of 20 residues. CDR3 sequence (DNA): TGTGCAAGTCGCTTAGTCTTGAGCAGGAGGGGTCGGGTGTCGTTCGCTGAAGCTTTCTTT. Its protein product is CASRLVLSRRGRVSFAEAFF.

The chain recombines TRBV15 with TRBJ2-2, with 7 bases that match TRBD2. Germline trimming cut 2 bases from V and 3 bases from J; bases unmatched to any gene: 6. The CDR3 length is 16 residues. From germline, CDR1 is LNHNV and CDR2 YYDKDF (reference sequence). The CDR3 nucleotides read TGTGCCACCAGCAGACTAGGGAGCGGGGACACCGGGGAGCTGTTTTTT. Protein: CATSRLGSGDTGELFF. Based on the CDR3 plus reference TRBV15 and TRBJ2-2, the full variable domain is DAMVIQNPRYQVTQFGKPVTLSCSQTLNHNVMYWYQQKSSQAPKLLFHYYDKDFNNEADTPDNFQSRRPNTSFCFLDIRSPGLGDTAMYLCATSRLGSGDTGELFFGEGSRLTVL.

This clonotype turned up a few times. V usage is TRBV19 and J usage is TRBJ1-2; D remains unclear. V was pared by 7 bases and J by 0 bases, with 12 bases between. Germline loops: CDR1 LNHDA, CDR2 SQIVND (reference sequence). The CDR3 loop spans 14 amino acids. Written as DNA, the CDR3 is TGTGCCAGTACCCCGCTGGCTGCTAACTATGGCTACACCTTC. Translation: CASTPLAANYGYTF.

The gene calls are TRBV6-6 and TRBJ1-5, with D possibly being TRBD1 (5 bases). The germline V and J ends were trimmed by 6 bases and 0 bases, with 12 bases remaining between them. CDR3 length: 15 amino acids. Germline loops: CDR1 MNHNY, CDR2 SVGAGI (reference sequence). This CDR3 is CASSRDGYSNQPQHF. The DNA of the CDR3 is TGTGCCAGCAGCAGGGACGGTTATAGCAATCAGCCCCAGCATTTT.

CDR3 residues: CASRDSYTDTQYF. Written as DNA, the CDR3 is TGTGCCAGCAGGGACAGCTACACAGATACGCAGTATTTT. The chain uses TRBV6-5 and TRBJ2-3; a weak D match, TRBD1 (6 bases). CDR1 and CDR2 from the germline V gene are MNHEY and SVGAGI. The V gene lost 6 bases and the J gene lost 2 bases, with 9 bases spanning the gap. The CDR3 covers 13 residues.

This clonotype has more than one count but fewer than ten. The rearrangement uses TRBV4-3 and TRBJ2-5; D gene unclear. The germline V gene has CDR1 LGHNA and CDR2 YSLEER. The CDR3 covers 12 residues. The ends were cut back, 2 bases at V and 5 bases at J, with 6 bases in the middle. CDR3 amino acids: CASSQSRETQYF. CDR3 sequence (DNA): TGCGCCAGCAGCCAATCTAGGGAGACCCAGTACTTC.

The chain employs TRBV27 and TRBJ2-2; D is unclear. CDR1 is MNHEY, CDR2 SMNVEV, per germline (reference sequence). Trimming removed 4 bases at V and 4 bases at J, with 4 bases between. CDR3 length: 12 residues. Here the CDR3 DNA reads TGTGCCAGCAGTTCCGCCACCGGGGAGCTGTTTTTT. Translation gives CASSSATGELFF.

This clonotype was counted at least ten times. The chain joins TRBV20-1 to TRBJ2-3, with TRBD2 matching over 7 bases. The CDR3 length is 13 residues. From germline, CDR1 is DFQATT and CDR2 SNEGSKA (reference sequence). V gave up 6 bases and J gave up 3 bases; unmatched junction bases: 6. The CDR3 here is CSAERGATDTQYF. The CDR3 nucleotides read TGCAGTGCCGAGCGGGGAGCTACAGATACGCAGTATTTT.

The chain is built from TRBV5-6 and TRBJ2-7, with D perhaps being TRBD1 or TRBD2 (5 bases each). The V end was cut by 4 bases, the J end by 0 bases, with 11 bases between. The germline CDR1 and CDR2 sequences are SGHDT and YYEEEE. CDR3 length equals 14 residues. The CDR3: CASSGDGGSYEQYV. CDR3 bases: TGTGCCAGCAGCGGGGACGGTGGCTCCTACGAGCAGTACGTC.

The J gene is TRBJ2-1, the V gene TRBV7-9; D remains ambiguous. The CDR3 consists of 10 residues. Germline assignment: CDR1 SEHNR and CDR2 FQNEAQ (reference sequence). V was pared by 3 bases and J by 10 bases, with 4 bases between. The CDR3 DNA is TGTGCCAGCAGCTTCGGGGAGCAGTTCTTC. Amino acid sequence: CASSFGEQFF. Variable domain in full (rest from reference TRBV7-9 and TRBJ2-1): DTGVSQNPRHKITKRGQNVTFRCDPISEHNRLYWYRQTLGQGPEFLTYFQNEAQLEKSRLLSDRFSAERPKGSFSTLEIQRTEQGDSAMYLCASSFGEQFFGPGTRLTVL.

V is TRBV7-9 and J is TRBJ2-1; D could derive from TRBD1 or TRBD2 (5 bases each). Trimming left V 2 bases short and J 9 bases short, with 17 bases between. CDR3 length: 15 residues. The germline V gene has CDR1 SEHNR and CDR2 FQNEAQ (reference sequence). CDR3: CASSLLVGVGAEQFF. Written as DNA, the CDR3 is TGTGCCAGCAGCTTATTGGTGGGCGTCGGGGCTGAGCAGTTCTTC. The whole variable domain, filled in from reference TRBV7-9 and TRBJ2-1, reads DTGVSQNPRHKITKRGQNVTFRCDPISEHNRLYWYRQTLGQGPEFLTYFQNEAQLEKSRLLSDRFSAERPKGSFSTLEIQRTEQGDSAMYLCASSLLVGVGAEQFFGPGTRLTVL.

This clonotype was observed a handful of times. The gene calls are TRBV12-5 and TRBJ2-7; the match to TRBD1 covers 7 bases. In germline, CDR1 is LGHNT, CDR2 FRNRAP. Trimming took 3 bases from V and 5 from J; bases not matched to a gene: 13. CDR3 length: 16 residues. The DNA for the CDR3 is TGTGCTAGTGGTTTCGTCCCGGGACAGCGTACTGACGAGCAGTACTTC. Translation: CASGFVPGQRTDEQYF.

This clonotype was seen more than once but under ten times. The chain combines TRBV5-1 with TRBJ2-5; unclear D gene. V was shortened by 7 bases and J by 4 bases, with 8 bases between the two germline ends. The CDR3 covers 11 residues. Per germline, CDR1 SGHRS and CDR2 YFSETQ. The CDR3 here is CASLFGETQYF. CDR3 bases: TGCGCCAGCCTCTTTGGAGAGACCCAGTACTTC.

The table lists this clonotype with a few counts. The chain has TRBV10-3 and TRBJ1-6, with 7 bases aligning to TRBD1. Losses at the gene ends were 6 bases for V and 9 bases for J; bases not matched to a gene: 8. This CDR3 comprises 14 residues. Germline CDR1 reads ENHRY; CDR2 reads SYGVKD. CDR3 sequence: CAIRKTGLGSPLHF. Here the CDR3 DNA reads TGTGCCATCAGGAAGACAGGGCTCGGTTCACCCCTCCACTTT.

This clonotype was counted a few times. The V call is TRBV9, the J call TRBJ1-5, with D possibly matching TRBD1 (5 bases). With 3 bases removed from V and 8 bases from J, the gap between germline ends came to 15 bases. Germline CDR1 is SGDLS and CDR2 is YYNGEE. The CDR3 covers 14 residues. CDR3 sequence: CASSEAGVKEPQHF. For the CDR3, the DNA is TGTGCCAGCAGCGAGGCGGGGGTGAAGGAGCCCCAGCATTTT.

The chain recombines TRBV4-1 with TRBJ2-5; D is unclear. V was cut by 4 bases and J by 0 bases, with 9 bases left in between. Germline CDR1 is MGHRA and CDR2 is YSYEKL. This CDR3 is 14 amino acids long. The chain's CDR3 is CASSLASNQETQYF. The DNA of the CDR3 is TGCGCCAGCAGCCTAGCCTCAAACCAAGAGACCCAGTACTTC.

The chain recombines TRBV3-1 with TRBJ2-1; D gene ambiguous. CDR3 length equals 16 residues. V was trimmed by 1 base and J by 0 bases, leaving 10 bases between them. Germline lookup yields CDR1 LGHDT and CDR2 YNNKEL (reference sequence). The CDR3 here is CASSQVTRSSYNEQFF. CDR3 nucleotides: TGTGCCAGCAGCCAAGTAACGCGGAGCTCCTACAATGAGCAGTTCTTC.

This CDR3 is CASSLLGHYEQYF. In DNA, the CDR3 is TGTGCCAGCAGCCTTCTGGGGCACTACGAGCAGTACTTC. This chain links TRBV14 with TRBJ2-7; D may be TRBD1 (5 bases). Trimming took off 4 bases at V and 3 bases at J, with 10 bases between the two ends. The CDR3 is made up of 13 amino acids. Germline V gives CDR1 SGHDN, CDR2 FVKESK.

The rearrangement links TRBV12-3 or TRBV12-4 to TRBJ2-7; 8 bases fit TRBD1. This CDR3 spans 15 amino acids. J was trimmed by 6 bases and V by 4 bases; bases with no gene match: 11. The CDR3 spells CASSSSGTGRIEQYV. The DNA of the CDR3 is TGTGCCAGCAGTTCCTCCGGGACAGGCCGGATCGAGCAGTACGTC.

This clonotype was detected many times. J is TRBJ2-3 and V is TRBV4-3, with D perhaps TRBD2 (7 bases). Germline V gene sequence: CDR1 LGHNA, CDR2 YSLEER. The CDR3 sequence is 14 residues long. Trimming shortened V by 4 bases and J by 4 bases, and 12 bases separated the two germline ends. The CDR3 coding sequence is TGCGCCAGCAGCCCGGGGGCGGGGGCAGATACGCAGTATTTT. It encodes CASSPGAGADTQYF.

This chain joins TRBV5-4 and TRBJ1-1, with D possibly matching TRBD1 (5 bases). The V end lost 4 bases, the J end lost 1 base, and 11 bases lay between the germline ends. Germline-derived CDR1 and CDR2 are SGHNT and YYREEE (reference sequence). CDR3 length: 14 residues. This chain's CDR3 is CASSQHGANTEAFF. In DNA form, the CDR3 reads TGTGCCAGCAGCCAACATGGGGCGAACACTGAAGCTTTCTTT.

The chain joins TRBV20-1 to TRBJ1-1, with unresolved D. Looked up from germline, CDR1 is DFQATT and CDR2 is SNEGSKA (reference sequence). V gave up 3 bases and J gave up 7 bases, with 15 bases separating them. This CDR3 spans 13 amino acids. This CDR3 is CSASGPGDREAFF. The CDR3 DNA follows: TGCAGTGCTAGCGGTCCGGGAGATCGTGAAGCTTTCTTT.

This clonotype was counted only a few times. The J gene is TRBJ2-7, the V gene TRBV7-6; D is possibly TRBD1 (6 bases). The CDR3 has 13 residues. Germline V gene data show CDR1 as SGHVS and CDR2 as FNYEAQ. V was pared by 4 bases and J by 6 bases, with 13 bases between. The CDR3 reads CASSSAGTSEQYF. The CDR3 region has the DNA TGTGCCAGCAGCTCGGCCGGGACAAGCGAGCAGTACTTC.